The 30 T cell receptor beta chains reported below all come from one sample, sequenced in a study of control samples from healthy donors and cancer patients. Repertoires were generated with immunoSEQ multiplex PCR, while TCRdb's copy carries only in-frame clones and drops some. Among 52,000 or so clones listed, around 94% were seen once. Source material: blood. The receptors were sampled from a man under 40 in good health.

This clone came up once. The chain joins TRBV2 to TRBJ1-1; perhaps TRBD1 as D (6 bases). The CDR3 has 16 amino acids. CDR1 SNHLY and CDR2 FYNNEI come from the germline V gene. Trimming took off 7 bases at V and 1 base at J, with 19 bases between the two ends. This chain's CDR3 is CASTKLFGGANTEAFF. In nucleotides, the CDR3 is TGTGCCAGCACCAAACTGTTTGGGGGCGCGAACACTGAAGCTTTCTTT.

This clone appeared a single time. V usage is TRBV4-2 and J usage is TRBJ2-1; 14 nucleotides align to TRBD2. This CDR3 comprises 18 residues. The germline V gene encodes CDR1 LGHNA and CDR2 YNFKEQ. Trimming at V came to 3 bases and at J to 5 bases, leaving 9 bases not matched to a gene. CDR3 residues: CASSQYSTSGREDNEQFF. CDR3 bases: TGTGCCAGCAGCCAGTATTCGACTAGCGGGAGGGAAGACAATGAGCAGTTCTTC.

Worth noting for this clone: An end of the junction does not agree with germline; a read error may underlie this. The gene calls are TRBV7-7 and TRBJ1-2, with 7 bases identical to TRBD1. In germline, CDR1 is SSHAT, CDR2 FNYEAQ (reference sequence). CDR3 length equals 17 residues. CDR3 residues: CASSIRTGGNPNYGYTF. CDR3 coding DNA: TGTGCTAGCAGCATCCGGACAGGCGGCAATCCTAACTATGGCTACACCTTC.

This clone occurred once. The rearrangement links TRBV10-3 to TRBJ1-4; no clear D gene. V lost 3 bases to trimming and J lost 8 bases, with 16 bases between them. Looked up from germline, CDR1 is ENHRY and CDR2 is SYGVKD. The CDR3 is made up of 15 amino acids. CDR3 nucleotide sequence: TGTGCCATCAGTGACTCGGGAGGAAACCTCGAAAAACTGTTTTTT. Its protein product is CAISDSGGNLEKLFF.

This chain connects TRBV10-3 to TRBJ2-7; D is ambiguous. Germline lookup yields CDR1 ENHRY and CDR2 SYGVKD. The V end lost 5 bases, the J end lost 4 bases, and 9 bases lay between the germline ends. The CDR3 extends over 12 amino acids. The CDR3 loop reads CAISLERYEQYF. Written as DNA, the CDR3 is TGTGCCATCAGTCTAGAGAGGTACGAGCAGTACTTC.

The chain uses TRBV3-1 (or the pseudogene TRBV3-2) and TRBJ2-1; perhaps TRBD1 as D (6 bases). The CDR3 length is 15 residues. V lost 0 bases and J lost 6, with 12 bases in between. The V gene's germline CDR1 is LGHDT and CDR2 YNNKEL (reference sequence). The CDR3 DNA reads TGTGCCAGCAGCCAAGATGGACAGATGCCCAATGAGCAGTTCTTC. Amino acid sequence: CASSQDGQMPNEQFF.

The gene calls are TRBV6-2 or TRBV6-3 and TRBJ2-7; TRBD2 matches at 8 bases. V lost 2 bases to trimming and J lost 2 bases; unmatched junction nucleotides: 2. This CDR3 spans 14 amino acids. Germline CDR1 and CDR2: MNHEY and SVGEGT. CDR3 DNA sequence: TGTGCCAGCAGTTACCCGGGACTAGCCTACGAGCAGTACTTC. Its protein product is CASSYPGLAYEQYF.

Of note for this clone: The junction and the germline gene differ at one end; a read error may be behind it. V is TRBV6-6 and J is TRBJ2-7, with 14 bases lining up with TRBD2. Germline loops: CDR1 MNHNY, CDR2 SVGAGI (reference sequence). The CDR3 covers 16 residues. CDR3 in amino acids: CTSTNLGTSGSYEQYF. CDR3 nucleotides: TGTACCAGCACTAACTTAGGGACTAGCGGGAGTTACGAGCAGTACTTC.

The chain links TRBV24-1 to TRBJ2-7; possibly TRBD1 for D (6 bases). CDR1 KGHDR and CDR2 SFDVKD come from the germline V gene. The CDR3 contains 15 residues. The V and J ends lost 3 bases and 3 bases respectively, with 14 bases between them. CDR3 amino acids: CATSDPSTGIYEQYF. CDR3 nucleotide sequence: TGTGCCACCAGTGATCCAAGCACAGGGATCTACGAGCAGTACTTC.

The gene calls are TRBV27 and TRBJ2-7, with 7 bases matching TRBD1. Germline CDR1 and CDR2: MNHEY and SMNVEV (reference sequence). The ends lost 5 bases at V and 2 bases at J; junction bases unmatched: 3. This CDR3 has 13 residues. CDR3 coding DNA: TGTGCCAGCAGTCACGGGACAGCCTACGAGCAGTACTTC. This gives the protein CASSHGTAYEQYF.

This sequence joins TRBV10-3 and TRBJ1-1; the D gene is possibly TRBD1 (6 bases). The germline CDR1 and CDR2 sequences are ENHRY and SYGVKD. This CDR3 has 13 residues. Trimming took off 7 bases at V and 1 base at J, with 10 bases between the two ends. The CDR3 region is CAINLGQNTEAFF. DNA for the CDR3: TGTGCCATCAACCTGGGACAGAACACTGAAGCTTTCTTT.

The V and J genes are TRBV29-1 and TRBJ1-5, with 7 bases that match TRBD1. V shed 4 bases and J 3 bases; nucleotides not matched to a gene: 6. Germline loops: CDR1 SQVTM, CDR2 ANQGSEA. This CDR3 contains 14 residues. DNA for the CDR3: TGCAGCGTTGGACAGGGCGGCCTCAATCAGCCCCAGCATTTT. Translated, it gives CSVGQGGLNQPQHF.

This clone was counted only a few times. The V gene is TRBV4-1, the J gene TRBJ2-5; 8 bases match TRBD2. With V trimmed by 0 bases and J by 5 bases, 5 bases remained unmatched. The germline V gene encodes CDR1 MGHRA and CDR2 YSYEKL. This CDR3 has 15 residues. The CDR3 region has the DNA TGCGCCAGCAGCCAAGATGGGCCTAGCGGGGAGACCCAGTACTTC. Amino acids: CASSQDGPSGETQYF.

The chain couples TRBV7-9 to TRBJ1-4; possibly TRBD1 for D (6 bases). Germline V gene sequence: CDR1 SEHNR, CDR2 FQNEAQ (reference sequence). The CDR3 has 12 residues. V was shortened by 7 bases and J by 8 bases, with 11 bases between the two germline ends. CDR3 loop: CASTGVGEKLFF. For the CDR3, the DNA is TGTGCCAGCACAGGGGTGGGCGAAAAACTGTTTTTT.

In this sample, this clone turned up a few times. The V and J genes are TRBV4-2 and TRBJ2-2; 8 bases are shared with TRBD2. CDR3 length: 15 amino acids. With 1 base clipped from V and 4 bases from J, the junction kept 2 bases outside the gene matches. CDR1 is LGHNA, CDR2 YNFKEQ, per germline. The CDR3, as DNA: TGTGCCAGCAGCCAAGCGGCGGGGGGCACCGGGGAGCTGTTTTTT. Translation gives CASSQAAGGTGELFF.

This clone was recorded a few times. CDR3 residues: CASSLGTNQETQYF. The CDR3, as DNA: TGTGCCAGCAGCCTCGGGACAAACCAAGAGACCCAGTACTTC. The chain couples TRBV5-4 to TRBJ2-5; D might be TRBD1 (6 bases). CDR1 and CDR2 from the germline V gene are SGHNT and YYREEE (reference sequence). The CDR3 runs to 14 residues. The V end was cut by 4 bases, the J end by 0 bases, with 10 bases between. Variable domain in full (rest from reference TRBV5-4 and TRBJ2-5): ETGVTQSPTHLIKTRGQQVTLRCSSQSGHNTVSWYQQALGQGPQFIFQYYREEENGRGNFPPRFSGLQFPNYSSELNVNALELDDSALYLCASSLGTNQETQYFGPGTRLLVL.

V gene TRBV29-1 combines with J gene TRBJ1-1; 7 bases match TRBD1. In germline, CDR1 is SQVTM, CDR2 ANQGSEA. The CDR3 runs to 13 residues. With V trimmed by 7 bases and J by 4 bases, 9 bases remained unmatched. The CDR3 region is CSAKGQISTEAFF. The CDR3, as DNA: TGCAGCGCTAAGGGACAGATCTCCACTGAAGCTTTCTTT.

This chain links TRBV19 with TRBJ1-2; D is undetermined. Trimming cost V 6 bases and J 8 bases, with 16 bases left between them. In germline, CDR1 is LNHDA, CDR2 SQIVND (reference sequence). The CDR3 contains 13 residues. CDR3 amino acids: CASSPDPNRGYTF. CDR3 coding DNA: TGTGCCAGTAGCCCTGACCCGAATCGAGGCTACACCTTC.

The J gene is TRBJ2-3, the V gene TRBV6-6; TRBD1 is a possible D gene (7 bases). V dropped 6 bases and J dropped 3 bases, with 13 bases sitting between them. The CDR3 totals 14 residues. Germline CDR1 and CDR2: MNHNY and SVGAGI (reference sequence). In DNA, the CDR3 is TGTGCCAGCAGCCTCCAGGGGGGAACAGATACGCAGTATTTT. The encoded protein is CASSLQGGTDTQYF.

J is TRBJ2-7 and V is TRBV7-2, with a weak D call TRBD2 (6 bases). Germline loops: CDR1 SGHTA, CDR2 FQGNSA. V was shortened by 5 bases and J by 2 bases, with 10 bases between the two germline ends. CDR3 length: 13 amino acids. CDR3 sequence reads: CASSPLATYEQYF. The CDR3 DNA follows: TGTGCCAGCAGCCCACTAGCTACCTACGAGCAGTACTTC.

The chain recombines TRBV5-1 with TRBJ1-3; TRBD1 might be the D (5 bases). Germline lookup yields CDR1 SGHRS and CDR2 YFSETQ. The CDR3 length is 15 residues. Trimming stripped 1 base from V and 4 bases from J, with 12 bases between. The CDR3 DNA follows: TGCGCCAGCAGCTTGCAGGGTGCGTCCGGAAACACCATATATTTT. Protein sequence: CASSLQGASGNTIYF.

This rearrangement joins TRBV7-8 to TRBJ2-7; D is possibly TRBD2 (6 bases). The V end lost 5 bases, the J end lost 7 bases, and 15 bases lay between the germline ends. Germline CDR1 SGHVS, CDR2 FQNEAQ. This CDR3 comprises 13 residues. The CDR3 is CASSRGTLEEQYF. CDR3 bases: TGTGCCAGCAGCCGGGGGACTTTGGAGGAGCAGTACTTC.

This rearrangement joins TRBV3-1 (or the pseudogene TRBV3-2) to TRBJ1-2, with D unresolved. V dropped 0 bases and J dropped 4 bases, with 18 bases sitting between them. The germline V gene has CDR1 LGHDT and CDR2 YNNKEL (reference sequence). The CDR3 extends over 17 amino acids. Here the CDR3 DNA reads TGTGCCAGCAGCCAAGATCTGAAGGGTGACGGAACCTATGGCTACACCTTC. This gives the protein CASSQDLKGDGTYGYTF.

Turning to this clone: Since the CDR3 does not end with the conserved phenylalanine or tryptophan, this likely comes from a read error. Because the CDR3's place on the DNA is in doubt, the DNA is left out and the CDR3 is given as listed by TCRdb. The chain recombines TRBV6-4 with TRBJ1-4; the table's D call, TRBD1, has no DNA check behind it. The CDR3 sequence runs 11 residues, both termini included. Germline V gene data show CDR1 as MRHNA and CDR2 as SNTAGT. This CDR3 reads CAMVGAPAFRL.

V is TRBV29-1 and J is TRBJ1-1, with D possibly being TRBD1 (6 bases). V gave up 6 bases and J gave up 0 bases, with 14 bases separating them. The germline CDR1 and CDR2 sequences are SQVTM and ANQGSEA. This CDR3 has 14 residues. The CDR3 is CSVRDRNMNTEAFF. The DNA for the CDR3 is TGCAGCGTCCGAGACAGGAACATGAACACTGAAGCTTTCTTT.

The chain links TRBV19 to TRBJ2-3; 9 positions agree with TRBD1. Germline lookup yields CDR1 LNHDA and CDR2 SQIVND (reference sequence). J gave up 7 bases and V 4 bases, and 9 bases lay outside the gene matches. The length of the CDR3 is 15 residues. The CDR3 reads CASSSGTGPMNTQYF. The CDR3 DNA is TGTGCCAGTAGTAGCGGGACAGGGCCCATGAATACGCAGTATTTT.

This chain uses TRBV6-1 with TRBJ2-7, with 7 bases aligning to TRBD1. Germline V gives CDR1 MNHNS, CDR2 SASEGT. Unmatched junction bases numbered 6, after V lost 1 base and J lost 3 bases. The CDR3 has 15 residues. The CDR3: CASSEVVTGRYEQYF. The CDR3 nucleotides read TGTGCCAGCAGTGAAGTCGTGACAGGGCGCTACGAGCAGTACTTC.

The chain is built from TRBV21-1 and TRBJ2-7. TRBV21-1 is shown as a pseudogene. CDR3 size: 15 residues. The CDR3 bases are TGTGCCAGCAGCGGGAAACAGGGGAGGGCCTACGAGCAGTACTTC. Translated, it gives CASSGKQGRAYEQYF.

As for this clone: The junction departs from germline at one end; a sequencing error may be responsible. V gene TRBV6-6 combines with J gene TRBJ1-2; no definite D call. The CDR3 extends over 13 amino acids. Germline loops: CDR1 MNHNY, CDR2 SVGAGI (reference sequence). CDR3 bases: TGTGCCAGCAGGGACGTCCAAAACTATGACTACACCTTC. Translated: CASRDVQNYDYTF.

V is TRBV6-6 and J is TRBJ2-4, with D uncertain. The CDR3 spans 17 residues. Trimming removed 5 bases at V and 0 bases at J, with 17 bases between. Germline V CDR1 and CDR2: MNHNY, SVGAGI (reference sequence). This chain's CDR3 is CASSLPEGRLAKNIQYF. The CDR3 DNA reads TGTGCCAGCAGTCTTCCGGAAGGGCGACTAGCCAAAAACATTCAGTACTTC.